What follows describes a single T cell receptor (beta chain). Original handling: By means of reference gene primer amplification, nucleated cell counts were estimated. Sequencing was performed with immunoSEQ multiplex PCR; in TCRdb, only in-frame clones are kept and a portion is missing. Clone size and the V and J calls come from that table; the DNA yielded D and trimming. The table lists under 300,000 clones, around 90% of them singletons. The sample originates from a study of blood T cell repertoires in COVID-19. Study as a whole: Researchers got acute and convalescent COVID-19 samples from the United States, Italy and Spain. Sources were T cells, B-cell-depleted T cells, or PBMCs; the material itself was cDNA or gDNA.

The V gene lost 7 bases and the J gene lost 3 bases, with 15 bases spanning the gap. The CDR3 is 13 residues long. The germline V gene has CDR1 SQVTM and CDR2 ANQGSEA. The TCR originated in a man between 45 and 60 years old with acute or convalescent COVID-19. The sequencing input was peripheral blood. The chain carries TRBV29-1 and TRBJ1-1; possibly TRBD1 for D (5 bases). The CDR3: CSGETGIYTEAFF. The CDR3, as DNA: TGCAGCGGGGAAACAGGAATATACACTGAAGCTTTCTTT.